The 5 T cell receptor beta chains presented below share a single source sample, sequenced in a study of blood T cell repertoires in COVID-19. Clones were sequenced by immunoSEQ multiplex PCR, and TCRdb holds only the in-frame ones, with some missing. The repertoire includes around 40,000 clones, around nine tenths of them detected once, and 20% to 25% sits in the top ten. The sample comprised peripheral blood. The receptor source for this set is a man over 45 with active COVID-19.

The V call is TRBV7-9, the J call TRBJ2-3; perhaps TRBD2 as D (6 bases). The V gene's germline CDR1 is SEHNR and CDR2 FQNEAQ (reference sequence). CDR3 length: 17 amino acids. Trimming removed 4 bases at V and 0 bases at J, with 17 bases between. This CDR3 reads CASSSGTSTPSTDTQYF. The DNA of the CDR3 is TGTGCCAGCAGCTCGGGGACTTCGACTCCTAGCACAGATACGCAGTATTTT.

The rearrangement joins TRBV28 to TRBJ1-2; 7 bases match TRBD1. Germline assignment: CDR1 MDHEN and CDR2 SYDVKM. This CDR3 has 17 amino acids. V lost 4 bases to trimming and J lost 4 bases; unmatched junction nucleotides: 15. CDR3 nucleotide sequence: TGTGCCAGCAGTTCAGGGACAGTAACCCTATTGGCCTATGGCTACACCTTC. Protein: CASSSGTVTLLAYGYTF.

This clone was observed a single time. This chain joins TRBV29-1 and TRBJ2-1; D possibly corresponds to TRBD2 (5 bases). V was trimmed by 4 bases and J by 4 bases, leaving 11 bases between them. There are 13 residues in the CDR3. The germline CDR1 and CDR2 sequences are SQVTM and ANQGSEA. In DNA form, the CDR3 reads TGCAGCGTTGGAGGGAGCGGTTACAATGAGCAGTTCTTC. Protein: CSVGGSGYNEQFF.

The chain employs TRBV7-9 and TRBJ1-6; D is perhaps TRBD1 (5 bases). This CDR3 has 16 amino acids. Germline CDR1 and CDR2: SEHNR and FQNEAQ (reference sequence). Trimming removed 5 bases at V and 1 base at J, with 12 bases between. The DNA of the CDR3 is TGTGCCAGCAGCCTTAAAGGGGCTTCCTATAATTCACCCCTCCACTTT. Translation gives CASSLKGASYNSPLHF. Supplemented by reference TRBV7-9 and TRBJ1-6, the full variable domain reads DTGVSQNPRHKITKRGQNVTFRCDPISEHNRLYWYRQTLGQGPEFLTYFQNEAQLEKSRLLSDRFSAERPKGSFSTLEIQRTEQGDSAMYLCASSLKGASYNSPLHFGNGTRLTVT.

The chain combines TRBV7-3 with TRBJ2-1; 9 bases fit TRBD1. V shed 5 bases, J shed 3 bases, and the junction held 5 bases outside the gene matches. There are 15 residues in the CDR3. Germline V gene sequence: CDR1 SGHTA, CDR2 FQGTGA. The CDR3 nucleotides read TGTGCCAGCAGCATCGGGACAGGGAGCTACAATGAGCAGTTCTTC. The encoded protein is CASSIGTGSYNEQFF.